The 4 T cell receptor beta chains reported below all come from one sample, sequenced in a study of regulatory T cells in long-lasting Graves disease. Sequencing libraries for TCR beta were prepared with iRepertoire HTBI primers and Arm-PCR of CDR3 regions. TCRdb re-called the multiplex PCR reads through MiXCR, storing one row per CDR3 protein. The profile covers more than 300,000 distinct CDR3 sequences, with roughly 16% appearing a single time and around a fifth taken by the ten largest. Time point here: newly diagnosed GD, antithyroid drugs for less than 3 months. There was RNA extracted from PBMCs, and the TCR library was made from it. The sequencing used peripheral blood mononuclear cells (PBMCs), collected at new diagnosis, from a patient treated with antithyroid drugs. These receptors were obtained from a female donor with Graves disease.

This clonotype appeared many times. The V and J genes are TRBV13 and TRBJ1-1; no firm D call. Germline CDR1 reads PRHDT; CDR2 reads FYEKMQ (reference sequence). V lost 5 bases, J lost 0 bases, and 13 bases lay in between. The CDR3 sequence is 15 residues long. CDR3: CASSTDGWMNTEAFF. The DNA of the CDR3 is TGTGCCAGCAGCACAGACGGATGGATGAACACTGAAGCTTTCTTT.

This clonotype was observed at least ten times. The chain recombines TRBV24-1 with TRBJ2-5; D remains ambiguous. Germline V gene data show CDR1 as KGHDR and CDR2 as SFDVKD. The CDR3 spans 13 residues. Deletions cut 5 bases from V and 5 bases from J, with 11 bases between. This CDR3 reads CATSGALGETQYF. In DNA, the CDR3 is TGTGCCACCAGTGGCGCCCTCGGGGAGACCCAGTACTTC.

DNA of the CDR3: TGTGCCAGCAGCTTACAGGGATTCAACGAGCAGTACTTC. It encodes CASSLQGFNEQYF. The chain couples TRBV11-2 to TRBJ2-7; D possibly corresponds to TRBD1 (5 bases). CDR1 is SGHAT and CDR2 is FQNNGV in the germline V gene. The germline V and J ends were trimmed by 2 bases and 5 bases, with 10 bases remaining between them. This CDR3 has 13 amino acids.

The table lists this clonotype with many counts. The chain is built from TRBV5-4 and TRBJ2-3, with 7 bases that match TRBD1. CDR1 is SGHNT and CDR2 is YYREEE in the germline V gene (reference sequence). Trimming removed 3 bases from V and 4 bases from J; junction bases left unmatched: 5. There are 14 residues in the CDR3. Here the CDR3 reads CASSSRQGADTQYF. DNA of the CDR3: TGTGCCAGCAGCTCGAGACAGGGCGCAGATACGCAGTATTTT.